Listed here are 17 T cell receptor beta chains from one sample, sequenced in a study of human T cells and chemical hapten exposure. Unseparated into fractions, whole blood served as the source from which total RNA was extracted. TCRdb redid the calling of the 5' RACE reads with MiXCR, one entry per CDR3 protein. The repertoire holds under 150,000 distinct CDR3 sequences, around 20% seen once, with 2.5% to 3.5% in the top ten. These TCRs come from a human donor in good health.

The V and J genes are TRBV27 and TRBJ1-1; D perhaps matches TRBD1 (5 bases). Trimming pared 3 bases from V and 6 bases from J, leaving 14 bases between. The CDR3 runs to 14 residues. CDR1 and CDR2 from the germline V gene are MNHEY and SMNVEV (reference sequence). This CDR3 is CASSFTPGTPEAFF. In nucleotides, the CDR3 is TGTGCCAGCAGTTTCACCCCGGGGACCCCTGAAGCTTTCTTT.

The V gene is TRBV3-1, the J gene TRBJ2-1; 9 positions match TRBD2. This CDR3 comprises 17 residues. Germline V gives CDR1 LGHDT, CDR2 YNNKEL (reference sequence). V was clipped by 4 bases and J by 8 bases; unmatched bases: 15. The CDR3 is CASSPHPGSGRFDEQFF. The CDR3 DNA reads as TGTGCCAGCAGCCCCCACCCGGGTAGCGGGAGATTCGATGAGCAGTTCTTC.

This clonotype was counted only a few times. The V gene is TRBV4-1, the J gene TRBJ2-7; no reliable D call. In germline, CDR1 is MGHRA, CDR2 YSYEKL. This CDR3 comprises 11 residues. Trimming pared 0 bases from V and 6 bases from J, leaving 3 bases between. The DNA of the CDR3 is TGCGCCAGCAGCCAAGAGGGCGAGCAGTACTTC. Its protein is CASSQEGEQYF.

The chain is built from TRBV5-1 and TRBJ2-1; tentatively, D is TRBD2 (5 bases). The CDR3 totals 16 residues. Germline V lookup: CDR1 SGHRS, CDR2 YFSETQ. V lost 0 bases and J 5 bases, leaving 15 bases between the germline ends. The CDR3 DNA reads as TGCGCCAGCAGCTTGGATCCCGCCACCGGGGACAATGAGCAGTTCTTC. It codes for CASSLDPATGDNEQFF.

CDR3 bases: TGTGCCAGCAATCTCTTGGGCGCGGGCAATCAGCCCCAGCATTTT. Its translation: CASNLLGAGNQPQHF. The rearrangement uses TRBV28 and TRBJ1-5, with no clear D. V lost 7 bases, J lost 2 bases, and 15 bases lay in between. Germline CDR1 is MDHEN and CDR2 is SYDVKM. CDR3 length: 15 residues. The variable domain in full, completed from reference TRBV28 and TRBJ1-5, reads DVKVTQSSRYLVKRTGEKVFLECVQDMDHENMFWYRQDPGLGLRLIYFSYDVKMKEKGDIPEGYSVSREKKERFSLILESASTNQTSMYLCASNLLGAGNQPQHFGDGTRLSIL.

This clonotype was detected a few times. The genes are TRBV2 and TRBJ1-3; D remains unclear. Trimming took 7 bases from V and 0 from J, leaving 13 bases between them. From germline, CDR1 is SNHLY and CDR2 FYNNEI. The CDR3 is 15 amino acids. CDR3 sequence (DNA): TGTGCCAGCACCCCGGACGTTAGCTCTGGAAACACCATATATTTT. Its protein is CASTPDVSSGNTIYF.

There are a few counts of this clonotype. The chain has TRBV21-1 and TRBJ2-3; TRBD2 is the table's D call and was not checked against the DNA. TRBV21-1 is a pseudogene segment. CDR3 length: 18 amino acids. The CDR3 coding sequence is TGTGCCAGCAGCAAAGCAGAATGGTTGGAGCGGGAGCCAGATACGCAGTATTTT. Translated: CASSKAEWLEREPDTQYF.

CDR3 region: CASSLPTGASYEQYF. The CDR3 DNA sequence: TGTGCCAGCAGCTTACCCACAGGCGCGAGCTACGAGCAGTACTTC. The gene calls are TRBV28 and TRBJ2-7; possibly TRBD1 for D (5 bases). In germline, CDR1 is MDHEN, CDR2 SYDVKM. Trimming left V 6 bases short and J 3 bases short, with 18 bases between. There are 15 residues in the CDR3. Full variable domain (outside the CDR3, taken from reference TRBV28 and TRBJ2-7): DVKVTQSSRYLVKRTGEKVFLECVQDMDHENMFWYRQDPGLGLRLIYFSYDVKMKEKGDIPEGYSVSREKKERFSLILESASTNQTSMYLCASSLPTGASYEQYFGPGTRLTVT.

This sequence joins TRBV2 and TRBJ1-1; D is unresolved. The CDR3 covers 12 residues. Trimming cost V 6 bases and J 5 bases, with 10 bases left between them. CDR1 and CDR2 (germline): SNHLY, FYNNEI. In nucleotides, the CDR3 is TGTGCCAGCAGGAGGGCCTTGACTGAAGCTTTCTTT. Residues: CASRRALTEAFF.

The chain uses TRBV28 and TRBJ2-1, with 9 bases matching TRBD2. Germline V gives CDR1 MDHEN, CDR2 SYDVKM. The CDR3 sequence is 16 residues long. V shed 7 bases and J 7 bases; nucleotides not matched to a gene: 14. This CDR3 reads CASISPVAGVRNEQFF. In DNA form, the CDR3 reads TGTGCCAGCATAAGTCCCGTAGCGGGAGTTAGAAATGAGCAGTTCTTC.

The rearrangement joins TRBV7-2 to TRBJ1-6, with a possible D match to TRBD1 (5 bases). The CDR3 covers 15 residues. Deletions cut 1 base from V and 7 bases from J, with 11 bases between. Germline lookup yields CDR1 SGHTA and CDR2 FQGNSA. CDR3 sequence reads: CASSLDWDRNSPLHF. CDR3 coding DNA: TGTGCCAGCAGCTTAGATTGGGACCGAAATTCACCCCTCCACTTT.

The rearrangement joins TRBV7-2 to TRBJ1-1, with a tentative D call TRBD1 (5 bases). The CDR3 has 14 residues. Trimming shortened V by 2 bases and J by 4 bases, and 11 bases separated the two germline ends. From germline, CDR1 is SGHTA and CDR2 FQGNSA. CDR3 region: CASSLLQGSTEAFF. The CDR3 DNA sequence: TGTGCCAGCAGCTTATTGCAGGGTAGCACTGAAGCTTTCTTT.

This CDR3 is CASSDRKTGPNTEAFF. The DNA of the CDR3 is TGTGCCAGCAGCGACCGTAAGACAGGACCGAACACTGAAGCTTTCTTT. The V call is TRBV6-2 or TRBV6-3, the J call TRBJ1-1; tentatively, D is TRBD1 (6 bases). Germline V CDR1 and CDR2: MNHEY, SVGEGT. The CDR3 runs to 16 residues. Trimming took 6 bases from V and 1 from J, leaving 18 bases between them.

V gene TRBV4-1 combines with J gene TRBJ1-2, with D possibly being TRBD1 (5 bases). The V gene's germline CDR1 is MGHRA and CDR2 YSYEKL. The V end lost 3 bases, the J end lost 0 bases, and 14 bases lay between the germline ends. CDR3 length: 16 amino acids. CDR3 amino acids: CASSQTQTVTNYGYTF. CDR3 nucleotide sequence: TGCGCCAGCAGCCAGACACAGACAGTTACTAACTATGGCTACACCTTC.

There are a few counts of this clonotype. J is TRBJ1-6 and V is TRBV23-1; 9 bases are shared with TRBD1. TRBV23-1 is assigned to the ORF class and has an uncertain function. The CDR3 consists of 18 residues. With V trimmed by 4 bases and J by 10 bases, 17 bases remained unmatched. This CDR3 is CASSPPHHRDREESPLHF. CDR3 in DNA: TGCGCCAGCAGTCCCCCTCATCACCGGGACAGGGAGGAATCACCCCTCCACTTT.

The CDR3 coding sequence is TGTGCCAGCAGTTACCGGGACCCGGGGAGGACCCAGTACTTC. Its translation: CASSYRDPGRTQYF. The V gene is TRBV6-6, the J gene TRBJ2-5; either TRBD1 or TRBD2 may supply D (5 bases each). In germline, CDR1 is MNHNY, CDR2 SVGAGI (reference sequence). The CDR3 is 14 amino acids. V was clipped by 2 bases and J by 7 bases, with 14 bases between them.

This clonotype was picked up a small number of times. The V and J genes are TRBV20-1 and TRBJ2-3, with TRBD1 as a possible D gene (6 bases). The CDR3 has 16 amino acids. V gave up 6 bases and J gave up 4 bases, with 23 bases separating them. In germline, CDR1 is DFQATT, CDR2 SNEGSKA (reference sequence). CDR3 bases: TGCAGTGCCCTCAAACAGGGTGGGCATCGGGCAGATACGCAGTATTTT. Translated: CSALKQGGHRADTQYF.